The TCR beta chain described here comes from a study of long-term antiretroviral therapy in people with HIV. Germline V gene lookup returns CDR1 SGHTA and CDR2 FQGNSA. V lost 8 bases to trimming and J lost 4 bases, with 24 bases between them. The CDR3 is made up of 17 amino acids. It was version v3.0 of the immunoSEQ assay that was run at survey level. TCRdb's copy holds only in-frame clones and misses some; the assay was immunoSEQ multiplex PCR. The repertoire holds 30,000 to 35,000 clones, about four fifths seen once, with 7.9% in the top ten. Here the sequenced sample was unsorted PBMCs, taken 0.4 years before starting antiretroviral therapy. The chain combines TRBV7-2 with TRBJ2-1; D is possibly TRBD1 or TRBD2 (6 bases each). The receptor's source is a man younger than 35 with HIV. Here the CDR3 reads CASLGGWGRGLYNEQFF. The CDR3 DNA is TGTGCCAGCTTAGGGGGGTGGGGCCGGGGCCTTTACAATGAGCAGTTCTTC.